Detailed here is one TCR beta chain. The antigen is not known. The data derive from a study of OX40 agonist ivuxolimab in advanced cancers. Study as a whole: Given to patients was ivuxolimab, an agonistic anti-OX40 (CD134) antibody. Averaging about 60 years in age, with a range of 23 to 79, the cohort was about 85% male.

Trimming cost V 6 bases and J 0 bases; bases outside gene matches: 6. Germline assignment: CDR1 KGHSH and CDR2 LQKENI. The CDR3 length is 15 residues. TCRdb keeps only in-frame clones here, not all; method: immunoSEQ multiplex PCR. The sample has roughly 93,000 clones; around 80% are singletons. General observations from the study: Nonresponders, in some cases, also had low normalized T-cell clonal expansion. Clonal expansion was seen in CD4+ and CD8+ blood T cells by week 6 at 0.1 to 3.0 mg/kg.

This receptor was identified in an adult with an advanced solid tumor such as melanoma, head and neck, liver or kidney cancer. This rearrangement joins TRBV18 to TRBJ2-7; 9 bases match TRBD1. This specimen was CD4+ or CD8+ T cells sorted from blood, taken in a trial of the OX40 agonist ivuxolimab. The CDR3 reads CASSPRQGDSYEQYF. As DNA, the CDR3 is TGTGCCAGCTCTCCTCGACAGGGGGACTCCTACGAGCAGTACTTC.